This T cell receptor (beta chain) derives from a study of CD8+CD57+ T cells in acquired aplastic anemia. Genomic DNA acted as the template from which TCR beta VDJ combination and CDR3 sequence profiling were carried out. TCRdb reprocessed the reads via MiXCR and lists one record per CDR3 protein. The table shows under 200,000 distinct CDR3 sequences, with around 48% occurring only once. Study-wide results and caveats: Common to patients and controls were twenty-nine CD8+ CDR3 sequences. With respect to CD8+ Simpson's diversity, patients and controls did not differ significantly.

All sequencing subjects had displayed CD8+CD57+ cell expansion on flow cytometry. Severe acquired aplastic anemia was diagnosed in all patients. With 4 bases removed from V and 3 bases from J, the gap between germline ends came to 9 bases. Germline V gene lookup returns CDR1 KGHSH and CDR2 LQKENI. CDR3 size: 13 residues. This clonotype was seen only a few times. Antigen specificity is unknown. Material for sequencing was sorted CD4+, CD8+, or CD8+CD57+ T cells (not recorded which) from PBMCs. This chain connects TRBV18 to TRBJ1-1; weak D call: TRBD1 (5 bases). The sequence came from a human donor with aplastic anemia. The CDR3 is CASSQGRDTEAFF. CDR3 nucleotides: TGTGCCAGCTCACAGGGGCGGGACACTGAAGCTTTCTTT.